What follows describes a single T cell receptor beta chain. No antigen is known for it. The PCR had 60 Vbeta and 13 Jbeta primers. Data came from immunoSEQ multiplex PCR; TCRdb stores just in-frame clones and leaves some out. In all, the sample yields just over 80,000 clones. The record originates from a study of cytomegalovirus exposure and HLA in healthy donors. Study observations and caveats: Data from an earlier analysis indicated that most TCR beta V segments were productive either about 87% or about 30% of the time.

Sequenced: PBMCs. The source of this sequence is a woman between 25 and 40 years old in good health and CMV-seronegative.

The CDR3 DNA reads as TGTGCCTCCCGCAAGGGGGCAGACTATGGCTACACCTTC. Translated: CASRKGADYGYTF. The chain is built from TRBV6-6 and TRBJ1-2, with 7 bases matching TRBD1. The CDR3 has 13 residues. The junction had 9 bases not matched to a gene; V was cut back by 11 bases and J by 3 bases. Germline V gene lookup returns CDR1 MNHNY and CDR2 SVGAGI (reference sequence).